This T cell receptor beta chain came from a study of OX40 agonist ivuxolimab in advanced cancers. In this sample, this clone turned up a few times. Its antigen is undetermined. Here immunoSEQ multiplex PCR was the method, and the copy in TCRdb shows in-frame clones only, minus some. The table has about 30,000 clones, about four fifths seen once. CDR1 is MDHEN and CDR2 is SYDVKM in the germline V gene. The CDR3 spans 14 residues. Trimming cost V 2 bases and J 3 bases; bases outside gene matches: 3. General study findings and limits: CD8+ T cells showed, on average, more clonal expansion than CD4+ cells.

Sample: CD4+ or CD8+ T cells sorted from blood, taken in a trial of the OX40 agonist ivuxolimab. This rearrangement joins TRBV28 to TRBJ1-2; 7 nucleotides match TRBD1. This TCR was recovered from an adult with an advanced solid tumor such as melanoma, head and neck, liver or kidney cancer. The CDR3 spells CASSLPGTDYGYTF. The CDR3 nucleotides are TGTGCCAGCAGTTTACCCGGGACAGACTATGGCTACACCTTC.